This T cell receptor beta chain was recorded in a study of T cells in Graves' hyperthyroidism and ophthalmopathy. Diagnoses used clinical symptoms, serum thyroxine and TRAb, thyroid ultrasound and orbital computed tomography. This clonotype has a count of ten or more. The antigen remains undetermined. V was cut by 9 bases and J by 2 bases, with 14 bases left in between. This CDR3 has 14 residues. Whole-study results and caveats: Peripheral blood also featured most of the thyroid clonotypes expanded above 0.001.

RNA transcripts served as the template for amplifying TCR beta CDR3 regions. Primed by the HTBI set, a first-round RT-PCR was run on the TCR CDR3. From the multiplex PCR reads, TCRdb called clonotypes with MiXCR, one entry per CDR3 protein. The repertoire has around 600,000 distinct CDR3 sequences, 14% of them found once; the top ten carry roughly 7.7%. Sequenced: blood. The source of this sequence is a woman aged 18-29 years with Graves' ophthalmopathy. The chain combines TRBV12-3 or TRBV12-4 with TRBJ2-1, with no clear D. DNA for the CDR3: TGTGCCAGTCTTGGGATGGTGACCTACAATGAGCAGTTCTTC. Residues: CASLGMVTYNEQFF.